This T cell receptor beta chain was captured in a study of T cell repertoires in cytomegalovirus infection. Study context: It was recently identified HLA-C-restricted and well-studied HLA-B-restricted CMV epitopes that the study used. Public TCR beta signatures indicated both CMV infection and matching HLA type. Points from the study as a whole: There were HLA-C-restricted CMV-specific TCR beta clonotypes dominating the ex vivo response. Individuals carrying CMV plus the relevant HLA were identified by cumulative frequency of public TCR beta families.

TCRdb reprocessed the reads with MiXCR, giving one entry per CDR3 protein. The sample lists some 560,000 distinct CDR3 sequences; 35% to 50% were seen once. About this clonotype itself: Its cognate antigen is unknown.

The receptor's source is a human donor in good health (CMV status not recorded). Some clones in this sample may be carry-over from other donors' samples. The sequenced sample was cultured PBMCs, obtained from culture after CMV antigen stimulation.

CDR3: CASSSLAGRTYNEQFF. The CDR3 nucleotides read TGTGCCAGCAGCTCCCTTGCCGGGAGGACCTACAATGAGCAGTTCTTC. The chain combines TRBV7-6 with TRBJ2-1; 7 positions match TRBD2. This CDR3 spans 16 amino acids. V was clipped by 4 bases and J by 2 bases; unmatched bases: 8. Germline CDR1 and CDR2: SGHVS and FNYEAQ.